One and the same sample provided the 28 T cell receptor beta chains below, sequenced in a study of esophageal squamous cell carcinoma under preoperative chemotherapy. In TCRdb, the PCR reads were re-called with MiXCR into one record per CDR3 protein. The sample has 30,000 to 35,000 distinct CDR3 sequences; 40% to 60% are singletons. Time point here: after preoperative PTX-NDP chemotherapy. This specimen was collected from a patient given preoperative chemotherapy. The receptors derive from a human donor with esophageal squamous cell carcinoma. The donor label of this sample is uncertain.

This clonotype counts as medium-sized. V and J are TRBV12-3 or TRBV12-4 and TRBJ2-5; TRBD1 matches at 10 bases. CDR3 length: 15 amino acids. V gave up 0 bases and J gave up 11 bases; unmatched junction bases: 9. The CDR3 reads CASSLAGQGYNEQYF. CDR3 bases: TGTGCCAGCAGTTTAGCGGGACAGGGGTACAATGAGCAGTACTTC.

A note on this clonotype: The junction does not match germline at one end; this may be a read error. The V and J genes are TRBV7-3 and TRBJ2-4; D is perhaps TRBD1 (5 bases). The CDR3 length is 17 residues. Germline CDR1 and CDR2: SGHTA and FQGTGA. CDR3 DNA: TGTGCCAGCAGCCTCAAACTGGGGCGGTGGGATGGAAACACTCAGTACTTC. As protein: CASSLKLGRWDGNTQYF.

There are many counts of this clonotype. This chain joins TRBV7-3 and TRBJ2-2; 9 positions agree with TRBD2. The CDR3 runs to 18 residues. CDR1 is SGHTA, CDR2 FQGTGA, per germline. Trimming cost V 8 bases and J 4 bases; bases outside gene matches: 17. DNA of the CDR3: TGTGCCAGCGGGGCACGAGGGGCGGGAGGGCCTGGCACCGGGGAGCTGTTTTTT. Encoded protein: CASGARGAGGPGTGELFF.

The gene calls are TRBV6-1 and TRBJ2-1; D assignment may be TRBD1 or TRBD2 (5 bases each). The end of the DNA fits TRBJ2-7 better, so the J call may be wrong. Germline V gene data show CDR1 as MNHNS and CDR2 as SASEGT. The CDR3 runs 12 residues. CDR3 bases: TGTGCCAGCAATCAGGGAGTCCACGAGCAGTACTTC. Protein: CASNQGVHEQYF.

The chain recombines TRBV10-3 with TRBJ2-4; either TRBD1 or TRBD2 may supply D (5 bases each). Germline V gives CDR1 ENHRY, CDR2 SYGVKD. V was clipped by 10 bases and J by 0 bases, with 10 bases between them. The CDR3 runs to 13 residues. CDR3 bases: TGTGCCACGGGGCTGGGAGCCAAAAACATTCAGTACTTC. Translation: CATGLGAKNIQYF.

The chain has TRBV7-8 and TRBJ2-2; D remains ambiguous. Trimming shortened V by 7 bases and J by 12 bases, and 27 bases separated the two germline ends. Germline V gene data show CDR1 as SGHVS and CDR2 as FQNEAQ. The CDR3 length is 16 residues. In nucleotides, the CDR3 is TGTGCCAGCATGGGCCTCCGGGCTGTGAGCACAGAGAAGCTGTTTTTT. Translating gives CASMGLRAVSTEKLFF.

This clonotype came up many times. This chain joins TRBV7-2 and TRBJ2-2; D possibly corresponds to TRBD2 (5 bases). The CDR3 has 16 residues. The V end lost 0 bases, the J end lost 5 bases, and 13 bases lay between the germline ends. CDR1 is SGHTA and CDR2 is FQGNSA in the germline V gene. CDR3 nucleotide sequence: TGTGCCAGCAGCTTAGCGACCTCCCGGGGTACCGGGGAGCTGTTTTTT. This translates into CASSLATSRGTGELFF. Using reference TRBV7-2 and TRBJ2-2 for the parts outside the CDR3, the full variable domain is GAGVSQSPSNKVTEKGKDVELRCDPISGHTALYWYRQSLGQGLEFLIYFQGNSAPDKSGLPSDRFSAERTGGSVSTLTIQRTQQEDSAVYLCASSLATSRGTGELFFGEGSRLTVL.

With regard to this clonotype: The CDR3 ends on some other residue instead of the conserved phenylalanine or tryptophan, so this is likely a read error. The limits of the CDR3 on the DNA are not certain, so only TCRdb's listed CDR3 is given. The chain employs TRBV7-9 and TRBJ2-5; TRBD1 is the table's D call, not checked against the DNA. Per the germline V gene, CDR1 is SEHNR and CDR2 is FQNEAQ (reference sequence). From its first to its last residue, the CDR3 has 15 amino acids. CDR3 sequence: CASSHYTGQGETQFL.

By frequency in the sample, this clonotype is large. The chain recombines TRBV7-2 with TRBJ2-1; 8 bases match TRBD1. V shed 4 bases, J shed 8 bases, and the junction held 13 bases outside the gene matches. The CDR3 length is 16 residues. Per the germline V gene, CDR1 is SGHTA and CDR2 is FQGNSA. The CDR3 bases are TGTGCCAGCAGCTATCACAGGGGGGCAGGGGTCTATGAGCAGTTCTTC. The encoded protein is CASSYHRGAGVYEQFF.

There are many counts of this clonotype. The CDR3 DNA is TGTGCCAGCAGCTCCCGGGACACCCTCGATGAGCAGTTCTTC. Translated, it gives CASSSRDTLDEQFF. This chain links TRBV5-4 with TRBJ2-1; a weak D match, TRBD1 (6 bases). The CDR3 has 14 amino acids. Germline lookup yields CDR1 SGHNT and CDR2 YYREEE (reference sequence). V gave up 3 bases and J gave up 8 bases, with 15 bases separating them.

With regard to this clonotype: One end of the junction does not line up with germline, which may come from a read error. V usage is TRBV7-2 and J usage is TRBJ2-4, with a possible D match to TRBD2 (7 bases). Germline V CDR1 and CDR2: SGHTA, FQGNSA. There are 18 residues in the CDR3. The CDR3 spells CASSLGVLGGRAKDIQYF. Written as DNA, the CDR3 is TGTGCCAGCAGCTTAGGAGTGCTCGGGGGGCGGGCCAAAGACATTCAGTACTTC.

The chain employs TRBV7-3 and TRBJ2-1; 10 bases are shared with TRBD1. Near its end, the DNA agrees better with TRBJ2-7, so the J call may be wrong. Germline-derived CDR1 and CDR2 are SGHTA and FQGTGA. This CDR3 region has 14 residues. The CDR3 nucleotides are TGTGCCAGCAGCTTCCGACAGGGGGCGGGCGAGCAGTACTTC. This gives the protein CASSFRQGAGEQYF.

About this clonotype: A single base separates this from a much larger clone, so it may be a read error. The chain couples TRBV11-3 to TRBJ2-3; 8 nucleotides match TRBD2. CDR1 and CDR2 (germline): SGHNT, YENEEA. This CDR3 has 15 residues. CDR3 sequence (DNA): TGTGACAGCAGCCCGGGGGGGGCTAGTTCGCGCACGCAGTATTTT. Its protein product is CDSSPGGASSRTQYF.

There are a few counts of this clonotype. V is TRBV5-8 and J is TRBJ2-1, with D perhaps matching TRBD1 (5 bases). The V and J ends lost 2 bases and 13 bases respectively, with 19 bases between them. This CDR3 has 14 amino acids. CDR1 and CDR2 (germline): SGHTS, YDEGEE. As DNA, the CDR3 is TGTGCCAGCAGCTTACAGGTATTCCAAGAGACCCAGTTCTTC. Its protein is CASSLQVFQETQFF.

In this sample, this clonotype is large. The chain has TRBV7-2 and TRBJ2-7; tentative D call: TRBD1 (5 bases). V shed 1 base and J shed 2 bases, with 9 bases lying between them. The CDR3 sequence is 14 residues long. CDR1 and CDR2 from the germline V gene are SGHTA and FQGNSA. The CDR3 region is CASSLDQGAYEQYF. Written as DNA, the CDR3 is TGTGCCAGCAGCTTAGATCAGGGCGCCTACGAGCAGTACTTC.

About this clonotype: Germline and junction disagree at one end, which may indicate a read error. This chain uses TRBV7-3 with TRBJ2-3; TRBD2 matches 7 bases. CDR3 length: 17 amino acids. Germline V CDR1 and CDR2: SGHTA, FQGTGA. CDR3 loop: CASSVKLGGGDGDTQYF. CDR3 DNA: TGTGCCAGCAGCGTGAAACTGGGGGGGGGGGATGGAGATACGCAGTATTTC.

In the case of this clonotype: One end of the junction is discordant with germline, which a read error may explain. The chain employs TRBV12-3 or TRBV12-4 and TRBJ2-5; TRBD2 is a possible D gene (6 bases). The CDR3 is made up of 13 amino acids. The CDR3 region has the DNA TGTGCCAGCCTGGCTAGCGCCACAGAGACCCAGTATTTC. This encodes CASLASATETQYF.

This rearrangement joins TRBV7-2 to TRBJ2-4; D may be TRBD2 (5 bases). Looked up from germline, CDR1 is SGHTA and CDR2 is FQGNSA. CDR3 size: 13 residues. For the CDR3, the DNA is TGTGCGAGCGGCGTGAGAGTCCAAGACACCCAGTACTTC. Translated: CASGVRVQDTQYF.

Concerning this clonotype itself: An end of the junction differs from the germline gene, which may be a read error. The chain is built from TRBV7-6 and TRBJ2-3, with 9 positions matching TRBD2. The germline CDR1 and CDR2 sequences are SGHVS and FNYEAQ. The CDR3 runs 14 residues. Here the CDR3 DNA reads TGTGCGGGGAGCGCGGGGGGGTTCCAAGATACCCAGTATTTT. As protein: CAGSAGGFQDTQYF. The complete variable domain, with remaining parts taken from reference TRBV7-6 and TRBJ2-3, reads GAGVSQSPRYKVTKRGQDVALRCDPISGHVSLYWYRQALGQGPEFLTYFNYEAQQDKSGLPNDRFSAERPEGSISTLTIQRTEQRDSAMYRCAGSAGGFQDTQYFGPGTRLTVL.

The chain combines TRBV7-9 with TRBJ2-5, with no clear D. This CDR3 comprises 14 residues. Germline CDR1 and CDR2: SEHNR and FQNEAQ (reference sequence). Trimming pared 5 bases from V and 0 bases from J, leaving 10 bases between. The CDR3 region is CASSPGGYQETQYF. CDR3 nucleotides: TGTGCCAGCAGCCCAGGCGGCTACCAAGAGACCCAGTACTTC.

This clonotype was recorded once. The CDR3 sequence: CASSLSGGGGYNEQYF. CDR3 bases: TGTGCCAGCAGCTTAAGTGGTGGAGGTGGATACAATGAGCAGTACTTC. The V call is TRBV7-3, the J call TRBJ2-3, with TRBD2 as a possible D gene (5 bases). The DNA end is more similar to TRBJ2-7, so the J call may be wrong. The germline V gene encodes CDR1 SGHTA and CDR2 FQGTGA. The CDR3 is 16 amino acids.

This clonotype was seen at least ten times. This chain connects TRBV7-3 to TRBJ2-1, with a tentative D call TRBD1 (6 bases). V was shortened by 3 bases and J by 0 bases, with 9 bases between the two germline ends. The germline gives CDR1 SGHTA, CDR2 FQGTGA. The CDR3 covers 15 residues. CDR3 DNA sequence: TGTGCCAGCAGCTTTCAGGGGTCCTCCTACAATGAGCAGTTCTTC. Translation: CASSFQGSSYNEQFF.

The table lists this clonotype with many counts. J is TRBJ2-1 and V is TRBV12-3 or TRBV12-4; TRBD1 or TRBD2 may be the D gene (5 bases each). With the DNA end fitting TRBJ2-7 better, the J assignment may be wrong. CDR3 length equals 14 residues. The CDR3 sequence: CASSFTGGTYEQYF. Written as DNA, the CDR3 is TGTGCCAGCAGTTTTACAGGAGGAACCTACGAGCAGTACTTC.

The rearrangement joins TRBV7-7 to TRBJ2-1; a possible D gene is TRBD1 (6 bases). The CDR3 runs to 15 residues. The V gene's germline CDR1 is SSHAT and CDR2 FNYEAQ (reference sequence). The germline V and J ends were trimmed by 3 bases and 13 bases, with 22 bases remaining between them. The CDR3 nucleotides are TGTGCCAGCAGCTTGGGACACGACTTTGGGGAGACCCAGTTCTTC. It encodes CASSLGHDFGETQFF.

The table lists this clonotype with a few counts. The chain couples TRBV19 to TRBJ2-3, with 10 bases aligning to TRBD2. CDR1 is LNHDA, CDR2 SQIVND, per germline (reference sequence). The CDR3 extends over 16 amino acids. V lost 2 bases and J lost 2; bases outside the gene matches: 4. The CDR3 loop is CASSIMGTSVTDTQYF. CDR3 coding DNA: TGTGCCAGTAGTATAATGGGGACTAGCGTCACAGATACGCAGTATTTT. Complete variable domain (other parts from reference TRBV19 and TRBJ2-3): DGGITQSPKYLFRKEGQNVTLSCEQNLNHDAMYWYRQDPGQGLRLIYYSQIVNDFQKGDIAEGYSVSREKKESFPLTVTSAQKNPTAFYLCASSIMGTSVTDTQYFGPGTRLTVL.

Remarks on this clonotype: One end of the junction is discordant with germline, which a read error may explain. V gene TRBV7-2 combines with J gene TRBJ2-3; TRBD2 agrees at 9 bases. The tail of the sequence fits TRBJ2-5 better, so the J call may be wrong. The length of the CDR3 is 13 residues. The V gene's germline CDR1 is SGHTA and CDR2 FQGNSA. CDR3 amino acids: CASGLLAGETQYF. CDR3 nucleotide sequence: TGTGCCAGCGGCTTACTAGCGGGAGAGACCCAGTACTTC.

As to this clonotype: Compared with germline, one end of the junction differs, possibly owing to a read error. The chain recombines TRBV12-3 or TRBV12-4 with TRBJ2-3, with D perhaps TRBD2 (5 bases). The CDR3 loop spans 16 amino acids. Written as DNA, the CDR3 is TGTGCCAGCAGCACCACGGGGATGGGTAGCAAAGACATTCAGTTCTTT. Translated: CASSTTGMGSKDIQFF.

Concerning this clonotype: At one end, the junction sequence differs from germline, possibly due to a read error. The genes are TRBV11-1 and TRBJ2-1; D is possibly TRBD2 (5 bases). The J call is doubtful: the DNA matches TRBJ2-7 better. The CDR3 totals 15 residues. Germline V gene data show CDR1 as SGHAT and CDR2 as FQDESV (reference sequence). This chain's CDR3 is CGSSLGLGAKNMQYF. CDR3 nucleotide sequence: TGTGGCAGCAGCTTGGGCCTGGGAGCCAAAAACATGCAGTACTTC.